This T cell receptor beta chain was retrieved from a study of shared clonotypes between healthy human individuals. Overall study context: The study enrolled a couple of women and three men aged 18 to 49. General observations from the study: Relative to memory subsets, naive subsets generally showed larger estimated richness.

V was clipped by 6 bases and J by 6 bases, with 8 bases between them. From germline, CDR1 is DFQATT and CDR2 SNEGSKA (reference sequence). The CDR3 length is 11 residues. CD45RO-negative cells were positively selected for CCR7, leaving out terminally differentiated effector memory CD45RA+ cells. Sequencing was at deep level. Profiling relied on immunoSEQ multiplex PCR, and the TCRdb table lists in-frame clones only, not all of them. The sample has some 2 million clones, about 94% seen once. Points on this clone: Its antigen remains unidentified.

The receptor was derived from a young man in good health. Sequenced material: naive CD8+ T cells sorted from blood. V and J are TRBV20-1 and TRBJ1-4; D remains ambiguous. The CDR3 DNA sequence: TGCAGTGCGGTATGGGATGAAAAACTGTTTTTT. It yields the protein CSAVWDEKLFF.